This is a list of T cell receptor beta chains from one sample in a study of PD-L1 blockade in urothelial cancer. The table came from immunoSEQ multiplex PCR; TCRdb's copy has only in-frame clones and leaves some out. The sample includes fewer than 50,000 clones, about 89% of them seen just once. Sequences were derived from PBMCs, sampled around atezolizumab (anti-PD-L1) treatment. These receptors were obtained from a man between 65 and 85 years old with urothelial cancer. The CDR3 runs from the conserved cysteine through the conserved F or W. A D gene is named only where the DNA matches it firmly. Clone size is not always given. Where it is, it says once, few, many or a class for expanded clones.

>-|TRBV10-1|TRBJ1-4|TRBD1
CASSESTGGNEKLFF
TGCGCCAGCAGTGAGTCCACAGGGGGTAATGAAAAACTGTTTTTT
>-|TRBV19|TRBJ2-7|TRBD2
CASRWTSGSDEQYF
TGTGCCAGTAGATGGACTAGCGGGAGCGACGAGCAGTACTTC
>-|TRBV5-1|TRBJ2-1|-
CASSPGTLYNEQFF
TGCGCCAGCAGCCCGGGGACTCTCTACAATGAGCAGTTCTTC
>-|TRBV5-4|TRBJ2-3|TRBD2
CASSLGKAGGSTDTQYF
TGTGCCAGCAGCTTGGGAAAAGCGGGAGGCAGCACAGATACGCAGTATTTT
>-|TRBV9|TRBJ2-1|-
CASSPRDNVFYNEQFF
TGTGCCAGCAGCCCCAGGGACAACGTATTTTACAATGAGCAGTTCTTC
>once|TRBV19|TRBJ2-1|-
CASSIGGLRTYNEQFF
TGTGCCAGTAGTATAGGAGGGCTCAGAACCTACAATGAGCAGTTCTTC
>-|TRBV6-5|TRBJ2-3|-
CASSSRGGTDTQYF
TGTGCCAGCAGTTCGAGAGGCGGCACAGATACGCAGTATTTT
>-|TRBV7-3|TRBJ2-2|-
CASSLQGSTGELFF
TGTGCCAGCAGCTTACAGGGGAGCACCGGGGAGCTGTTTTTT
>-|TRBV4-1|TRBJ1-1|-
CASSQDLEGRQAFF
TGCGCCAGCAGCCAAGATCTAGAGGGGAGGCAAGCTTTCTTT
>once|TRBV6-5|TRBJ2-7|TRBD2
CASGTSSYEQYF
TGTGCCAGCGGGACTAGCTCCTACGAGCAGTACTTC
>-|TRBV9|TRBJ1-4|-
CASSAGGGGQPEKLFF
TGTGCCAGCAGCGCAGGCGGTGGTGGACAGCCTGAAAAACTGTTTTTT